Below, 10 T cell receptor beta chains from the same sample are listed, as sequenced in a study of PD-1 blockade in mismatch repair-deficient tumors. Their recognized antigens are unknown. The table came from immunoSEQ multiplex PCR; TCRdb's copy has only in-frame clones and leaves some out. Among more than 11,000 clones listed, roughly 84% were seen once. Indicated time point: approximately 11-day in vitro stimulation with candidate neoantigen peptide 4. Sequenced here: cells cultured in vitro, sampled from a patient treated with pembrolizumab. Every receptor here comes from an adult with mismatch repair-deficient cancer.

The genes are TRBV5-1 and TRBJ1-1; 10 positions agree with TRBD1. The CDR3 covers 16 residues. From germline, CDR1 is SGHRS and CDR2 YFSETQ. V was pared by 5 bases and J by 0 bases, with 7 bases of the junction left unmatched. The CDR3 region is CASRKGTGDMNTEAFF. The CDR3 DNA is TGCGCCAGCAGAAAAGGGACAGGGGACATGAACACTGAAGCTTTCTTT.

CDR3 in DNA: TGTGCCAGCAGCCCCGGACTAGCGTTCCCTTACGAGCAGTACTTC. Protein product: CASSPGLAFPYEQYF. The chain recombines TRBV7-9 with TRBJ2-7; the match to TRBD2 covers 9 bases. V gave up 5 bases and J gave up 4 bases; unmatched junction bases: 9. This CDR3 contains 15 residues. Looked up from germline, CDR1 is SEHNR and CDR2 is FQNEAQ (reference sequence).

V is TRBV14 and J is TRBJ1-1, with D perhaps TRBD1 (5 bases). With 0 bases removed from V and 1 base from J, the gap between germline ends came to 9 bases. CDR3 length: 15 amino acids. The germline CDR1 and CDR2 sequences are SGHDN and FVKESK. The CDR3 sequence: CASSQDHGGNTEAFF. CDR3 in DNA: TGTGCCAGCAGCCAAGATCATGGGGGGAACACTGAAGCTTTCTTT. The full variable domain, in which reference TRBV14 and TRBJ1-1 provide the parts outside the CDR3, is EAGVTQFPSHSVIEKGQTVTLRCDPISGHDNLYWYRRVMGKEIKFLLHFVKESKQDESGMPNNRFLAERTGGTYSTLKVQPAELEDSGVYFCASSQDHGGNTEAFFGQGTRLTVV.

This clone is a singleton in its sample. This chain joins TRBV2 and TRBJ2-3, with a tentative D call TRBD2 (6 bases). Trimming took 5 bases from V and 3 from J, leaving 12 bases between them. CDR3 length: 14 residues. CDR1 SNHLY and CDR2 FYNNEI come from the germline V gene. The CDR3: CASSLLANTDTQYF. The CDR3 coding sequence is TGTGCCAGCAGTCTTCTAGCGAATACAGATACGCAGTATTTT.

The chain joins TRBV5-1 to TRBJ2-3; D perhaps matches TRBD1 (6 bases). This CDR3 spans 15 amino acids. V was trimmed by 1 base and J by 1 base, leaving 10 bases between them. From germline, CDR1 is SGHRS and CDR2 YFSETQ. The CDR3 sequence: CASSLTGPGTDTQYF. The DNA of the CDR3 is TGCGCCAGCAGCTTGACAGGGCCTGGCACAGATACGCAGTATTTT.

This chain joins TRBV5-1 and TRBJ2-5, with 11 positions matching TRBD2. J lost 2 bases, V lost 1 base, and 1 base had no gene match. The germline gives CDR1 SGHRS, CDR2 YFSETQ. CDR3 length: 15 residues. The CDR3 protein is CASSLTSGGQETQYF. DNA of the CDR3: TGCGCCAGCAGCTTGACTAGCGGGGGTCAAGAGACCCAGTACTTC. The entire variable domain, with the rest obtained from reference TRBV5-1 and TRBJ2-5, is as follows: KAGVTQTPRYLIKTRGQQVTLSCSPISGHRSVSWYQQTPGQGLQFLFEYFSETQRNKGNFPGRFSGRQFSNSRSEMNVSTLELGDSALYLCASSLTSGGQETQYFGPGTRLLVL.

This clone was seen once. This chain connects TRBV5-1 to TRBJ1-2, with a weak D call TRBD1 (5 bases). V was pared by 3 bases and J by 7 bases, with 19 bases between. The CDR3 totals 15 residues. Germline-derived CDR1 and CDR2 are SGHRS and YFSETQ. CDR3 amino acids: CASSWSREGSIGYTF. CDR3 sequence (DNA): TGCGCCAGCAGCTGGTCCAGGGAGGGGAGTATTGGCTACACCTTC.

V is TRBV5-3 and J is TRBJ2-5; D is undetermined. TRBV5-3 is an ORF; its function is uncertain. CDR3 length equals 13 residues. V was pared by 8 bases and J by 5 bases, with 16 bases between. Written as DNA, the CDR3 is TGTGCCAGCAGTATCAGAAGTTCCGAGACCCAGTACTTC. It encodes CASSIRSSETQYF.

This sequence joins TRBV2 and TRBJ2-5; no clear D. V lost 7 bases, J lost 4 bases, and 19 bases lay in between. The CDR3 totals 15 residues. Germline loops: CDR1 SNHLY, CDR2 FYNNEI. CDR3 in amino acids: CASTRTVAGPETQYF. The CDR3 DNA sequence: TGTGCCAGCACCCGGACGGTAGCAGGCCCAGAGACCCAGTACTTC.

The CDR3 DNA reads as TGTGCCAGCAGCTTAGAGGCGAACACTGAAGCTTTCTTT. Translation: CASSLEANTEAFF. The chain employs TRBV7-9 and TRBJ1-1, with D unresolved. The CDR3 consists of 13 residues. The germline V gene encodes CDR1 SEHNR and CDR2 FQNEAQ (reference sequence). V was cut by 1 base and J by 1 base, with 4 bases left in between.